Shown below are 26 T cell receptor beta chains from a single sample sequenced in a study of blood T cell repertoires in COVID-19. Assay: immunoSEQ multiplex PCR; the TCRdb copy retains only in-frame clones and omits some. The sample lists 210,000 or so clones, roughly 87% occurring once. The sequenced sample was PBMCs or T cells enriched from blood (not recorded which). Receptor source: a man younger than 45 who had recovered from COVID-19.

The CDR3 DNA is TGTGCCAGCAGCTTAGAGACTAGATACTACGAGCAGTACTTC. As protein: CASSLETRYYEQYF. The chain combines TRBV7-8 with TRBJ2-7; a possible D gene is TRBD2 (6 bases). Per germline, CDR1 SGHVS and CDR2 FQNEAQ. This CDR3 is 14 amino acids long. Trimming removed 1 base from V and 3 bases from J, with 10 bases in between.

V is TRBV5-1 and J is TRBJ2-6, with D possibly being TRBD2 (7 bases). Looked up from germline, CDR1 is SGHRS and CDR2 is YFSETQ. Trimming took off 0 bases at V and 0 bases at J, with 16 bases between the two ends. The CDR3 spans 19 residues. The CDR3 spells CASSLEFAGAPSGANVLTF. The CDR3 DNA is TGCGCCAGCAGCTTGGAGTTTGCGGGGGCCCCCTCTGGGGCCAACGTCCTGACTTTC.

The chain is built from TRBV4-2 and TRBJ2-7, with 7 bases matching TRBD2. CDR3 length equals 15 residues. The ends lost 3 bases at V and 6 bases at J; junction bases unmatched: 11. Germline V CDR1 and CDR2: LGHNA, YNFKEQ. CDR3: CASSHGDYPRGEQYF. CDR3 coding DNA: TGTGCCAGCAGCCACGGGGACTACCCTCGAGGCGAGCAGTACTTC.

V and J are TRBV19 and TRBJ2-5, with TRBD2 as a possible D gene (5 bases). Per germline, CDR1 LNHDA and CDR2 SQIVND (reference sequence). This CDR3 spans 11 amino acids. Between the trimmed V and J ends, which lost 6 bases and 5 bases, there was a span of 7 bases. DNA for the CDR3: TGTGCCAGTAGGGAGGCGGAGACCCAGTACTTC. Its translation is CASREAETQYF.

This clone was recorded a few times. This rearrangement joins TRBV18 to TRBJ2-1; D not resolved. The CDR3 covers 17 residues. Trimming shortened V by 0 bases and J by 5 bases, and 17 bases separated the two germline ends. Germline values: CDR1 KGHSH, CDR2 LQKENI. In DNA form, the CDR3 reads TGTGCCAGCTCACCACCGTTAGCCGACCCATCCCACAATGAGCAGTTCTTC. Its protein product is CASSPPLADPSHNEQFF.

The chain couples TRBV6-5 to TRBJ1-4; 7 nucleotides match TRBD1. Germline V gene sequence: CDR1 MNHEY, CDR2 SVGAGI. There are 14 residues in the CDR3. V dropped 4 bases and J dropped 6; count of bases not matched to a gene: 5. CDR3: CASSSDRVDEKLFF. CDR3 sequence (DNA): TGTGCCAGCAGTTCTGACAGGGTGGATGAAAAACTGTTTTTT.

V gene TRBV7-9 combines with J gene TRBJ1-6; 7 bases line up with TRBD1. The J segment lost 10 bases and the V segment lost 5 bases, leaving 11 bases of the junction unmatched. Germline values: CDR1 SEHNR, CDR2 FQNEAQ (reference sequence). The CDR3 contains 15 residues. Here the CDR3 DNA reads TGTGCCAGCAGCGTGCAACAGGGGTTACCCTCACCCCTCCACTTT. Residues: CASSVQQGLPSPLHF. The full variable domain, rest sourced from reference TRBV7-9 and TRBJ1-6, is DTGVSQNPRHKITKRGQNVTFRCDPISEHNRLYWYRQTLGQGPEFLTYFQNEAQLEKSRLLSDRFSAERPKGSFSTLEIQRTEQGDSAMYLCASSVQQGLPSPLHFGNGTRLTVT.

V and J are TRBV15 and TRBJ1-3; D gene unclear. V lost 2 bases to trimming and J lost 2 bases, with 10 bases between them. The CDR3 extends over 15 amino acids. Germline V gene data show CDR1 as LNHNV and CDR2 as YYDKDF (reference sequence). CDR3 DNA: TGTGCCACCAGCAGAACCCAGAGGGCTGGAAACACCATATATTTT. As protein: CATSRTQRAGNTIYF.

This chain joins TRBV19 and TRBJ2-5; TRBD2 agrees at 9 bases. The V segment lost 11 bases and the J segment 3 bases; nucleotides outside the gene matches: 10. The CDR3 is made up of 14 amino acids. Germline lookup yields CDR1 LNHDA and CDR2 SQIVND (reference sequence). The CDR3 reads CAPWGLAGKETQYF. Here the CDR3 DNA reads TGTGCCCCCTGGGGGCTAGCGGGGAAAGAGACCCAGTACTTC.

This chain joins TRBV21-1 and TRBJ1-1; the table's D gene call, TRBD1, was not cross checked with the DNA. TRBV21-1 is deemed a pseudogene. The CDR3 sequence is 15 residues long. The CDR3 loop reads CASSKAGGRGTEAFF. Written as DNA, the CDR3 is TGTGCCAGCAGCAAAGCAGGGGGAAGGGGCACTGAAGCTTTCTTT.

The rearrangement uses TRBV3-1 (or the pseudogene TRBV3-2) and TRBJ1-4; weak D call: TRBD1 (5 bases). The CDR3 consists of 13 residues. The V end lost 3 bases, the J end lost 6 bases, and 8 bases lay between the germline ends. Germline V gene sequence: CDR1 LGHDT, CDR2 YNNKEL (reference sequence). CDR3 bases: TGTGCCAGCAGCCAGGCCAGGGATGAAAAACTGTTTTTT. It is translated as CASSQARDEKLFF.

This chain links TRBV30 with TRBJ2-5, with 15 bases matching TRBD2. CDR1 and CDR2 (germline): GTSNPN, SVGIG (reference sequence). The CDR3 runs 16 residues. V shed 4 bases, J shed 1 base, and the junction held 4 bases outside the gene matches. CDR3 nucleotide sequence: TGTGCCTGGACGAAGGGACTAGCGGGAGGCCAAGAGACCCAGTACTTC. It yields the protein CAWTKGLAGGQETQYF. The full variable domain, rest sourced from reference TRBV30 and TRBJ2-5, is SQTIHQWPATLVQPVGSPLSLECTVEGTSNPNLYWYRQAAGRGLQLLFYSVGIGQISSEVPQNLSASRPQDRQFILSSKKLLLSDSGFYLCAWTKGLAGGQETQYFGPGTRLLVL.

This sequence joins TRBV6-2 or TRBV6-3 and TRBJ2-3; TRBD2 aligns across 10 bases. Looked up from germline, CDR1 is MNHEY and CDR2 is SVGEGT. CDR3 length: 16 residues. Unmatched junction bases numbered 12, after V lost 6 bases and J lost 6 bases. Here the CDR3 DNA reads TGTGCCAGCAGCCGGACGGAAAGCGGGAGGGGGGATACGCAGTATTTT. This encodes CASSRTESGRGDTQYF.

The chain couples TRBV18 to TRBJ2-3; D call uncertain. CDR1 is KGHSH, CDR2 LQKENI, per germline. The CDR3 runs 18 residues. Trimming cost V 2 bases and J 2 bases, with 20 bases left between them. This CDR3 reads CASSPTDKTPLLTDTQYF. In DNA form, the CDR3 reads TGTGCCAGCTCACCAACCGACAAAACTCCCCTACTCACAGATACGCAGTATTTT.

The chain has TRBV3-1 (or the pseudogene TRBV3-2) and TRBJ2-7; TRBD2 aligns across 8 bases. V lost 1 base, J lost 4 bases, and 0 bases stayed unmatched. The CDR3 runs 13 residues. Germline V gene data show CDR1 as LGHDT and CDR2 as YNNKEL (reference sequence). The CDR3 DNA reads TGTGCCAGCAGCCAAGCGGGGGGGTACGAGCAGTACTTC. It codes for CASSQAGGYEQYF.

This rearrangement joins TRBV28 to TRBJ1-4; D is ambiguous. Germline V gene sequence: CDR1 MDHEN, CDR2 SYDVKM. V was pared by 3 bases and J by 12 bases, with 8 bases between. CDR3 length equals 11 residues. CDR3 region: CASSFVGELFF. CDR3 in DNA: TGTGCCAGCAGTTTTGTCGGGGAACTGTTTTTT.

This clone occurred once. The chain combines TRBV9 with TRBJ2-5; tentative D call: TRBD2 (5 bases). This CDR3 spans 14 amino acids. V dropped 4 bases and J dropped 3 bases, with 13 bases sitting between them. The V gene's germline CDR1 is SGDLS and CDR2 YYNGEE. DNA for the CDR3: TGTGCCAGCAGCCCCACCCTGAGGGAAGAGACCCAGTACTTC. Translating it yields CASSPTLREETQYF.

The sample holds one count of this clone. Here the CDR3 DNA reads TGTGCCAGCAGCTTAACCGCCGGTTGGTACGAGCAGTACTTC. It translates to CASSLTAGWYEQYF. The rearrangement joins TRBV5-5 to TRBJ2-7, with D uncertain. The V end lost 2 bases, the J end lost 4 bases, and 13 bases lay between the germline ends. Germline loops: CDR1 SGHKS, CDR2 YYEKEE (reference sequence). CDR3 length: 14 amino acids.

The chain couples TRBV6-5 to TRBJ2-1, with D perhaps TRBD2 (6 bases). Trimming removed 5 bases at V and 9 bases at J, with 20 bases between. Germline CDR1 reads MNHEY; CDR2 reads SVGAGI. The CDR3 totals 15 residues. CDR3 DNA: TGTGCCAGCAGTCGAGCGGGCTCAGGCCGATTTGAGCAGTTCTTC. Its translation is CASSRAGSGRFEQFF.

The chain couples TRBV20-1 to TRBJ1-2, with no clear D. V was clipped by 1 base and J by 8 bases, with 8 bases between them. Germline values: CDR1 DFQATT, CDR2 SNEGSKA (reference sequence). The CDR3 spans 11 residues. The CDR3 DNA sequence: TGCAGTGCTAGAGTCGCACAAGGCTACACCTTC. As protein: CSARVAQGYTF.

The table lists this clone with a count of one. The V call is TRBV6-1, the J call TRBJ2-7; D unresolved. Germline CDR1 and CDR2: MNHNS and SASEGT. Trimming left V 2 bases short and J 7 bases short, with 15 bases between. The CDR3 runs 14 residues. The CDR3, as DNA: TGTGCCAGCAGTGAAACAGAGAGTACGGTGGAGCAGTACTTC. Its protein product is CASSETESTVEQYF.

The chain is built from TRBV2 and TRBJ2-2; tentatively, D is TRBD2 (6 bases). Trimming stripped 6 bases from V and 4 bases from J, with 15 bases between. The CDR3 is made up of 15 amino acids. Germline V gene sequence: CDR1 SNHLY, CDR2 FYNNEI. CDR3 nucleotides: TGTGCCAGCAGGGCAAGAAGCGGGTCCACCGGGGAGCTGTTTTTT. It is translated as CASRARSGSTGELFF.

In the case of this clone: Within the sample, other DNA sequences also encode this same CDR3. The chain recombines TRBV30 with TRBJ1-6, with 7 positions matching TRBD1. V trimming: 0 bases; J trimming: 10 bases; junction bases outside the gene matches: 6. From germline, CDR1 is GTSNPN and CDR2 SVGIG (reference sequence). CDR3 size: 14 residues. This CDR3 is CAWSVLQGGSPLHF. In DNA form, the CDR3 reads TGTGCCTGGAGTGTACTTCAGGGGGGATCACCCCTCCACTTT.

The chain has TRBV5-4 and TRBJ1-1; maybe TRBD1 (6 bases). The CDR3 length is 13 residues. Trimming cost V 1 base and J 5 bases, with 9 bases left between them. Per the germline V gene, CDR1 is SGHNT and CDR2 is YYREEE (reference sequence). CDR3 in DNA: TGTGCCAGCAGCTTGACAGGGCCGACTGAAGCTTTCTTT. Translation gives CASSLTGPTEAFF.

The rearrangement joins TRBV7-2 to TRBJ1-5, with D perhaps matching TRBD1 (6 bases). CDR3 length equals 14 residues. The germline V and J ends were trimmed by 5 bases and 6 bases, with 14 bases remaining between them. Germline CDR1 reads SGHTA; CDR2 reads FQGNSA. The CDR3 bases are TGTGCCAGCAGCGGATCACAGGGTGCTCAGCCCCAGCATTTT. It specifies CASSGSQGAQPQHF.

The V and J genes are TRBV12-3 or TRBV12-4 and TRBJ1-1; D perhaps matches TRBD1 (5 bases). V lost 7 bases, J lost 0 bases, and 9 bases lay in between. This CDR3 spans 13 amino acids. CDR3 DNA: TGTGCCAGCAAAAGACAGCTGAACACTGAAGCTTTCTTT. This translates into CASKRQLNTEAFF.